The 2 T cell receptor beta chains reported below all come from one sample, sequenced in a study of blood T cell repertoires in COVID-19. Clones were read by immunoSEQ multiplex PCR, and TCRdb kept only the in-frame ones, dropping some. The sample consists of approximately 240,000 clones, about 83% of them appearing once. The sequencing sample was made of peripheral blood. These receptors originate from a woman in her twenties or thirties with COVID-19, enrolled during active disease.

The chain recombines TRBV28 with TRBJ1-5; 7 nucleotides align to TRBD1. This CDR3 comprises 16 residues. The V gene's germline CDR1 is MDHEN and CDR2 SYDVKM. Trimming cost V 5 bases and J 3 bases; bases outside gene matches: 10. This CDR3 is CASSGPGTASNQPQHF. In DNA, the CDR3 is TGTGCCAGCAGTGGCCCTGGGACAGCCTCCAATCAGCCCCAGCATTTT.

This clone was detected once. The sample has other DNA sequences that encode this CDR3 too. The chain carries TRBV13 and TRBJ2-5, with a possible D match to TRBD2 (6 bases). V was cut by 0 bases and J by 7 bases, with 6 bases left in between. Germline V CDR1 and CDR2: PRHDT, FYEKMQ (reference sequence). The CDR3 covers 12 residues. The DNA for the CDR3 is TGTGCCAGCAGCTTAGGGGGGGGGACCCAGTACTTC. This codes for CASSLGGGTQYF.